This T cell receptor beta chain was sequenced in a study of CD8+ T cells in alopecia areata. Comments on this clone: Antigen specificity is unknown.

The CDR3 totals 11 residues. The germline V gene encodes CDR1 SGHDT and CDR2 YYEEEE. Regarding treatment: oral pan-JAK inhibitor, 5-10 mg twice daily. RNA was isolated and reverse transcribed to cDNA, the sequencing template. Only in-frame clones appear in the TCRdb table, and some are missing; sequencing was by immunoSEQ multiplex PCR. The repertoire holds more than 140,000 clones, with 70% to 90% as singletons. Study-wide points: Besides other cells, scalp samples also yield sequences of resident alphabeta T cells from normal skin.

The receptor was isolated from a human donor with alopecia areata. The source material was CD8+ T cells sorted from blood, sampled at week 4, from a patient treated with tofacitinib. The chain links TRBV5-6 to TRBJ2-5; D remains ambiguous. With the DNA end fitting TRBJ2-7 better, the J assignment may be wrong. CDR3 in DNA: TGTGCCAGCAGCGCCAGCTACGAGCAGTACTTC. It translates to CASSASYEQYF.